This T cell receptor (beta chain) originates from a study of regulatory T cells in long-lasting Graves disease. Study-wide results and caveats: Persistent disease was characterized by preferential usage of TRBV28, TRBJ1-2 and TRBJ2-5.

HTBI primers from iRepertoire and Arm-PCR of CDR3 regions yielded the TCR beta libraries. TCRdb analysed the multiplex PCR reads with MiXCR anew, one entry per CDR3 protein. Of approximately 360,000 distinct CDR3 sequences in the sample, approximately 10% were seen once. CDR1 is MNHEY and CDR2 is SMNVEV in the germline V gene (reference sequence). This CDR3 contains 15 residues. V lost 6 bases to trimming and J lost 1 base, with 13 bases between them. As to time point: newly diagnosed GD, antithyroid drugs for less than 3 months. PBMC-extracted RNA yielded the TCR library. The EDTA tubes were filled with nine milliliters of drawn peripheral blood. This clonotype occurred many times. Antigen unknown. The same sample was also used in a study of T cells in Graves' hyperthyroidism and ophthalmopathy. According to that study: First-round RT-PCR with HTBI primers amplified the TCR CDR3 region.

The sequence was obtained from a woman aged 18-35 years with Graves disease. This specimen consisted of peripheral blood mononuclear cells (PBMCs), obtained at new diagnosis, from a patient treated with antithyroid drugs. This chain links TRBV27 with TRBJ1-5; the D is unclear. The CDR3 loop is CASRTRGGSNQPQHF. DNA of the CDR3: TGTGCCAGCAGGACACGGGGTGGGAGCAATCAGCCCCAGCATTTT.